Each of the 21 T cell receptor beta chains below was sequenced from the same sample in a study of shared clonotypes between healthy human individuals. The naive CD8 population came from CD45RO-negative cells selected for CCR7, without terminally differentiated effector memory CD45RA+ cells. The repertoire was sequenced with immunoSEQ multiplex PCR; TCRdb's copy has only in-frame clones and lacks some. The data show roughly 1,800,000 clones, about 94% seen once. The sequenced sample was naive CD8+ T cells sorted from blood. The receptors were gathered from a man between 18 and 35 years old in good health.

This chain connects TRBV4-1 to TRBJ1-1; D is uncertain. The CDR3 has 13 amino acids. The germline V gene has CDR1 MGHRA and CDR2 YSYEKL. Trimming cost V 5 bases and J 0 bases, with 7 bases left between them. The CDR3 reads CASSSGVNTEAFF. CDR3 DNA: TGCGCCAGCAGCTCCGGAGTGAACACTGAAGCTTTCTTT.

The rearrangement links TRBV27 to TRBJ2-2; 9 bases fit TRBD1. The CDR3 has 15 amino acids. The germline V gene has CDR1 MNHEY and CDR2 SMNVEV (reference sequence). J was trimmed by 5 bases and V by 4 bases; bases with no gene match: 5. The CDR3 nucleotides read TGTGCCAGCAGTTCCGACAGGGGGATAACCGGGGAGCTGTTTTTT. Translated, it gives CASSSDRGITGELFF.

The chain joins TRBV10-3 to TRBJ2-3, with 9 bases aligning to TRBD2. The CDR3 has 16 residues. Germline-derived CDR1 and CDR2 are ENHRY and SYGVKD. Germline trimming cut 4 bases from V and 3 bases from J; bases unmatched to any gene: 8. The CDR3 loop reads CAISVGAGGWTDTQYF. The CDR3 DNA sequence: TGTGCCATCAGTGTTGGAGCGGGAGGATGGACAGATACGCAGTATTTT.

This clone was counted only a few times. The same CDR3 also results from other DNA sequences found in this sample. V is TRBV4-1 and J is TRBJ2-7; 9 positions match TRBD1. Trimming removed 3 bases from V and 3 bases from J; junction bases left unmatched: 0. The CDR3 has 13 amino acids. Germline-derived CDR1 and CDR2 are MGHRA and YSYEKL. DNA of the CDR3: TGCGCCAGCAGCCAGGACAGGGGCTACGAGCAGTACTTC. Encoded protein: CASSQDRGYEQYF.

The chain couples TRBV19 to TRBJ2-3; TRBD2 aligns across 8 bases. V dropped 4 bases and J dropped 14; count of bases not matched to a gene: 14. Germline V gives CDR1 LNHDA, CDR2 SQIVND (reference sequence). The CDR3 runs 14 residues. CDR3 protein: CASSRRMEGLGAYF. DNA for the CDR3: TGTGCCAGTAGTAGGAGAATGGAGGGACTAGGGGCGTATTTT. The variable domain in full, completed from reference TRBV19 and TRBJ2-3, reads DGGITQSPKYLFRKEGQNVTLSCEQNLNHDAMYWYRQDPGQGLRLIYYSQIVNDFQKGDIAEGYSVSREKKESFPLTVTSAQKNPTAFYLCASSRRMEGLGAYFGPGTRLTVL.

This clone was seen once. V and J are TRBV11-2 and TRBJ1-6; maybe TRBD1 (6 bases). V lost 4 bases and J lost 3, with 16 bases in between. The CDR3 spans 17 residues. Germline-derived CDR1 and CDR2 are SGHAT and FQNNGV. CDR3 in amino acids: CASSSRGGDNYNSPLHF. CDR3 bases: TGTGCCAGCAGCTCCCGGGGGGGGGACAACTATAATTCACCCCTCCACTTT.

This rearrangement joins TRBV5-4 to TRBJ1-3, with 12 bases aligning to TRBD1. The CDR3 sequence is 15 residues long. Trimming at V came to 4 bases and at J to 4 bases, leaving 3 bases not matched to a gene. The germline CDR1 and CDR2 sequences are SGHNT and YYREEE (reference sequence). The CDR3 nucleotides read TGTGCCAGCAGCGGGACAGGGGGCGACGGAAACACCATATATTTT. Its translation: CASSGTGGDGNTIYF.

DNA for the CDR3: TGTGCCAGTAGTATAGAGCCAGGGGGTACTGAAGCTTTCTTT. Protein: CASSIEPGGTEAFF. The chain couples TRBV19 to TRBJ1-1; 7 nucleotides match TRBD1. V lost 0 bases, J lost 5 bases, and 3 bases stayed unmatched. The germline V gene encodes CDR1 LNHDA and CDR2 SQIVND (reference sequence). The CDR3 length is 14 residues. The full variable domain, in which reference TRBV19 and TRBJ1-1 provide the parts outside the CDR3, is DGGITQSPKYLFRKEGQNVTLSCEQNLNHDAMYWYRQDPGQGLRLIYYSQIVNDFQKGDIAEGYSVSREKKESFPLTVTSAQKNPTAFYLCASSIEPGGTEAFFGQGTRLTVV.

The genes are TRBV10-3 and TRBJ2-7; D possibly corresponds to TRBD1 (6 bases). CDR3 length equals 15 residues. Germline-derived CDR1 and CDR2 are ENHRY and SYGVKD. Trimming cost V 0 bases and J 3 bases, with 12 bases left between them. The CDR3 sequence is CAISESGQGIYEQYF. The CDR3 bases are TGTGCCATCAGTGAGTCGGGGCAGGGGATCTACGAGCAGTACTTC.

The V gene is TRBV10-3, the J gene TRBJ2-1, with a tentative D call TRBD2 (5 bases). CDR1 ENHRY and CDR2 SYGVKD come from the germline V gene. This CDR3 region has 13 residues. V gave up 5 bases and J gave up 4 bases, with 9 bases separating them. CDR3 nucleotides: TGTGCCATCAGTACGGAGCGGTACAATGAGCAGTTCTTC. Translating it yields CAISTERYNEQFF.

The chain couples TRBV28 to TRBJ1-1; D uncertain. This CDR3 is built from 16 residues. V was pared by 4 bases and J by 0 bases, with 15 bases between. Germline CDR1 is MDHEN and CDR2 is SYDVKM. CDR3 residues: CASSSHKTDMNTEAFF. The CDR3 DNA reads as TGTGCCAGCAGTTCACACAAAACGGATATGAACACTGAAGCTTTCTTT.

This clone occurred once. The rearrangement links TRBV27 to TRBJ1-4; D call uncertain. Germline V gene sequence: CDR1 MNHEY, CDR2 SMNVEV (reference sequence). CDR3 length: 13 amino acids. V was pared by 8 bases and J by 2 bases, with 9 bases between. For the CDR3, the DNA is TGTGCCAGCCGTCCGGGGACTAATGAAAAACTGTTTTTT. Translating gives CASRPGTNEKLFF.

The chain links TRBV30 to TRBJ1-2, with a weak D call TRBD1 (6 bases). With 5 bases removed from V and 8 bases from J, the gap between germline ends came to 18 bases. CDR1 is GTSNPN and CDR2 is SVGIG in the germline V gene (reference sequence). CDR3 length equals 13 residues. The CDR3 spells CAWDSTGRGGYTF. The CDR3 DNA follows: TGTGCCTGGGATTCCACAGGGCGAGGAGGCTACACCTTC.

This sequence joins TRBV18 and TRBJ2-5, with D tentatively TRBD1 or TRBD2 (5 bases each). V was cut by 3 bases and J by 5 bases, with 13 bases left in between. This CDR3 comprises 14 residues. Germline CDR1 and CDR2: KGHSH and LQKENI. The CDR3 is CASSPGWGSETQYF. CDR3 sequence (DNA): TGTGCCAGCTCACCTGGTTGGGGGTCCGAGACCCAGTACTTC. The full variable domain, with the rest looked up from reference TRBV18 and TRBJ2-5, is NAGVMQNPRHLVRRRGQEARLRCSPMKGHSHVYWYRQLPEEGLKFMVYLQKENIIDESGMPKERFSAEFPKEGPSILRIQQVVRGDSAAYFCASSPGWGSETQYFGPGTRLLVL.

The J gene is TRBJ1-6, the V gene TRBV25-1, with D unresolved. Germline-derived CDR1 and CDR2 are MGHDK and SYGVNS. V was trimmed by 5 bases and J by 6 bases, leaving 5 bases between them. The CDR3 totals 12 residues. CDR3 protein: CASSQVNSPLHF. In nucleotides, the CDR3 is TGTGCCAGCAGTCAGGTTAATTCACCCCTCCACTTT.

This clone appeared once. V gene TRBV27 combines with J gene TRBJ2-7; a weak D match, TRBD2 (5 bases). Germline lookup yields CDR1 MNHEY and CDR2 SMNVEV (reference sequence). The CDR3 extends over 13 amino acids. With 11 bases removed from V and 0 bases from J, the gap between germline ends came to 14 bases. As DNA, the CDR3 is TGTGCCGCGGGCCCCGGGGTCTCCTACGAGCAGTACTTC. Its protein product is CAAGPGVSYEQYF.

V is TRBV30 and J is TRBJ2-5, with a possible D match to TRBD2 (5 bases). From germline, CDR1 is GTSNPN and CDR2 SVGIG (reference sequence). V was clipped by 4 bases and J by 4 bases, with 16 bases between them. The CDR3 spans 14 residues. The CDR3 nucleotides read TGTGCCTGGACCTCGATCGGACTGGGAGAGACCCAGTACTTC. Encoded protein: CAWTSIGLGETQYF.

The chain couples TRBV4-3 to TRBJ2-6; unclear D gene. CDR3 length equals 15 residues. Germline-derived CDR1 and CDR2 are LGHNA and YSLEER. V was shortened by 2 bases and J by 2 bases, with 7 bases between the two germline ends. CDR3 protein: CASSQRDTGANVLTF. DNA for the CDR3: TGCGCCAGCAGCCAAAGGGATACTGGGGCCAACGTCCTGACTTTC.

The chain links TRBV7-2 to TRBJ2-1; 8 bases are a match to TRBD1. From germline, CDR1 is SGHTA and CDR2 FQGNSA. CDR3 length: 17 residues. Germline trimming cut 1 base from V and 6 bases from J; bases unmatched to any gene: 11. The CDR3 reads CASSLGPAGGAPNEQFF. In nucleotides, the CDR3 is TGTGCCAGCAGCTTAGGTCCGGCAGGGGGCGCCCCCAATGAGCAGTTCTTC.

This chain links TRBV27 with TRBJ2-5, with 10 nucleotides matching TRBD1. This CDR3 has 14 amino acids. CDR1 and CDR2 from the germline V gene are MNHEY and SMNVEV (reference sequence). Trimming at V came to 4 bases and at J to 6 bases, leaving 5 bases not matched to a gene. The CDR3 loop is CASSSGTGVKTQYF. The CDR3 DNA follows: TGTGCCAGCAGTTCCGGGACAGGGGTGAAGACCCAGTACTTC.

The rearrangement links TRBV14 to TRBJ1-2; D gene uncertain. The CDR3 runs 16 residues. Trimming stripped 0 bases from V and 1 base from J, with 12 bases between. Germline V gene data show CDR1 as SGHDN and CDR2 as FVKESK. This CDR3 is CASSQDPGMLNYGYTF. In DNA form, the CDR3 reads TGTGCCAGCAGCCAAGATCCCGGGATGCTTAACTATGGCTACACCTTC.